The clone carrying this TCR beta chain was observed a few times. Its target is not known. This record comes from a study of beta chain features in type 1 diabetes. Study-wide findings and caveats: TCRB CDR3s from Type 1 diabetes patients were moderately but significantly shorter in all four CD4+ subsets.

Sequenced material consisted of expressed TCRB transcripts (all of the isolated RNA was reverse transcribed). Repertoires were generated with immunoSEQ multiplex PCR, while TCRdb's copy carries only in-frame clones and drops some. Of about 930,000 clones in the sample, roughly 16% are singletons; the top ten hold about 0.02%. The authors took one heparinised blood draw, averaging about 120 mL, from each donor. Populations isolated by sorting all had purity greater than 95%. This CDR3 contains 13 residues. Looked up from germline, CDR1 is MNHEY and CDR2 is SVGAGI. The V and J ends lost 0 bases and 5 bases respectively, with 7 bases between them.

The sequenced sample was naive CD4+ T cells from blood. This sequence joins TRBV6-5 and TRBJ2-5; D is ambiguous. The sequence was collected from a woman younger than 30 in good health. The CDR3: CASSYSGLETQYF. The CDR3 DNA follows: TGTGCCAGCAGTTACTCAGGGTTGGAGACCCAGTACTTC.